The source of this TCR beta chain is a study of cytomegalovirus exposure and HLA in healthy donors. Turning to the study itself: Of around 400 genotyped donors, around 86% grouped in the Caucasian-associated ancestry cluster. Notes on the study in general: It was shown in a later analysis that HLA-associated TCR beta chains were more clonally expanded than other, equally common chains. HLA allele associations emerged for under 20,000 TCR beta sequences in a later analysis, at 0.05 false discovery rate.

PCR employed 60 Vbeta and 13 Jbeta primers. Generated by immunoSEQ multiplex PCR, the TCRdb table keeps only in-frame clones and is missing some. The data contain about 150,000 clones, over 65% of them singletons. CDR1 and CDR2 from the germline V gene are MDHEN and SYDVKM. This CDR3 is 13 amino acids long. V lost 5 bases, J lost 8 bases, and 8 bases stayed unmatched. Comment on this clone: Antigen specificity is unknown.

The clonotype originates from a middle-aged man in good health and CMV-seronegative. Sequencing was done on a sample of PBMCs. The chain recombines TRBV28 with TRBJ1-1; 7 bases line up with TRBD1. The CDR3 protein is CASSQRNRGEAFF. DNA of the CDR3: TGTGCCAGCAGTCAACGCAACAGGGGAGAAGCTTTCTTT.